The 3 T cell receptor beta chains listed next were all sequenced from one sample in a study of cytomegalovirus exposure and HLA in healthy donors. Researchers ran the PCR with 60 Vbeta and 13 Jbeta primers. Here immunoSEQ multiplex PCR was the method, and the copy in TCRdb shows in-frame clones only, minus some. Of fewer than 200,000 clones detected, less than 80% appear once; the ten largest clones hold under 0.75%. Sequences were obtained from PBMCs. These receptors all stem from a woman aged 40 to 50 in good health and CMV-seronegative.

The CDR3 is CASSLGLFPLHF. CDR3 coding DNA: TGTGCCAGCAGCCTAGGACTGTTCCCCCTCCACTTT. This chain connects TRBV7-2 to TRBJ1-6; no reliable D call. Germline V CDR1 and CDR2: SGHTA, FQGNSA. The CDR3 totals 12 residues. The V gene lost 5 bases and the J gene lost 13 bases, with 12 bases spanning the gap. Drawing the rest from reference TRBV7-2 and TRBJ1-6, the complete variable domain is GAGVSQSPSNKVTEKGKDVELRCDPISGHTALYWYRQSLGQGLEFLIYFQGNSAPDKSGLPSDRFSAERTGGSVSTLTIQRTQQEDSAVYLCASSLGLFPLHFGNGTRLTVT.

The chain joins TRBV5-1 to TRBJ2-7, with 8 nucleotides matching TRBD2. J was trimmed by 4 bases and V by 2 bases; bases with no gene match: 2. Germline lookup yields CDR1 SGHRS and CDR2 YFSETQ. This CDR3 spans 13 amino acids. This CDR3 is CASSFPGGYEQYF. The CDR3 bases are TGCGCCAGCAGCTTCCCGGGAGGGTACGAGCAGTACTTC.

This chain joins TRBV7-2 and TRBJ1-3, with TRBD1 identical over 9 bases. Germline loops: CDR1 SGHTA, CDR2 FQGNSA. The CDR3 loop spans 19 amino acids. After removal of 2 bases from V and 0 bases from J, the junction contained 11 bases not matched to a gene. CDR3 residues: CASSLRTFVTGGSGNTIYF. The DNA of the CDR3 is TGTGCCAGCAGCTTACGAACCTTCGTGACAGGGGGCTCTGGAAACACCATATATTTT.